This T cell receptor beta chain emerged from a study of blood T cell repertoires in COVID-19. Across the whole study: PBMCs, B-cell-depleted T cells, or T cells were the source of the cDNA or gDNA that made up the material.

Original analysis: Amplifying reference gene primers gave estimates of nucleated cell counts. Using immunoSEQ multiplex PCR, the repertoire was profiled, and TCRdb retains in-frame clones only, with some absent. V, J and clone size derive from that table, while D and trimming were established from the DNA sequence. Of approximately 150,000 clones listed, roughly 87% are singletons. Trimming shortened V by 8 bases and J by 1 base, and 6 bases separated the two germline ends. This CDR3 is 11 amino acids long. Germline V gene data show CDR1 as LGHDT and CDR2 as YNNKEL (reference sequence). V usage is TRBV3-1 (or the pseudogene TRBV3-2) and J usage is TRBJ2-7, with D maybe TRBD1 (6 bases). Sequencing was done on a sample of peripheral blood. This sequence originates from a human donor in a cohort sampled during active COVID-19. CDR3 DNA sequence: TGTGCCAGCGGGACATCCTACGAGCAGTACTTC. Protein sequence: CASGTSYEQYF.